The clone carrying this TCR beta chain was picked up a small number of times. The antigen is not known. Central memory, naive, regulatory and stem cell-like memory CD4+ cells were sorted by CD45RO/CCR7/CD25/CD127/CD95/CD27. Germline V gene sequence: CDR1 MNHEY, CDR2 SVGAGI. This CDR3 is built from 13 residues. V dropped 7 bases and J dropped 3 bases, with 10 bases sitting between them. The sample is drawn from a study of beta chain features in type 1 diabetes. The study's findings and limits: When VDJ junctions were examined, type 1 diabetes patients showed fewer insertions and more deletions. TCRB CDR3 length was moderately but significantly reduced in all four CD4+ subsets of Type 1 diabetes patients.

The entirety of the isolated RNA underwent reverse transcription, so expressed TCRB transcripts were sequenced. TCRdb's table, derived via immunoSEQ multiplex PCR, lists solely in-frame clones and lacks some. The sample lists tens of thousands of clones; roughly 45% were seen once. The sample was stem cell memory CD4+ T cells from blood. The clonotype comes from a man aged 25 to 40 with type 1 diabetes. The chain combines TRBV6-5 with TRBJ1-5, with D maybe TRBD1 (5 bases). The CDR3 DNA follows: TGTGCCAGCACCGCAGGGCTCAATCAGCCCCAGCATTTT. It encodes CASTAGLNQPQHF.